The rows below give T cell receptor beta chains drawn from one sample of a study of blood T cells in healthy people across ages. TCRdb analysed the 5' RACE reads with MiXCR anew, one entry per CDR3 protein. The sample shows about 1.5 million distinct CDR3 sequences, about 42% of them seen only once. The sample was blood. The origin of the receptors is a woman aged 18-29 years in good health. CDR3s include the opening cysteine and the closing phenylalanine or tryptophan. Fields, in order: J gene, clone size, D gene, V gene, CDR3 protein, CDR3 DNA. The D gene is left open where the match is weak. Not every row has a clone size; where given, it reads once, few, many or a size class.

j_gene: TRBJ2-5; abundance: few; d_gene: NA; v_gene: TRBV7-2; CDR3aa: CASSYRTHEETQYF; CDR3nt: TGTGCCAGCAGCTACCGGACCCACGAAGAGACCCAGTACTTC
j_gene: TRBJ2-1; abundance: NA; d_gene: NA; v_gene: TRBV9; CDR3aa: CASSVEPSGGEQFF; CDR3nt: TGTGCCAGCAGCGTAGAACCCTCTGGGGGTGAGCAGTTCTTC
j_gene: TRBJ2-7; abundance: NA; d_gene: TRBD2; v_gene: TRBV9; CDR3aa: CASSVAASTSRSLGEQYF; CDR3nt: TGTGCCAGCAGCGTAGCGGCCTCGACTAGCAGGAGCCTAGGCGAGCAGTACTTC
j_gene: TRBJ1-1; abundance: NA; d_gene: NA; v_gene: TRBV20-1; CDR3aa: CSARSLGGLRTEAFF; CDR3nt: TGCAGTGCTAGAAGTTTGGGGGGCTTGAGAACTGAAGCTTTCTTT
j_gene: TRBJ2-7; abundance: few; d_gene: NA; v_gene: TRBV24-1; CDR3aa: CATETGYNEQYF; CDR3nt: TGTGCCACCGAAACAGGGTACAATGAGCAGTACTTC
j_gene: TRBJ1-1; abundance: NA; d_gene: TRBD1; v_gene: TRBV7-2; CDR3aa: CASSNDRGGTEAFF; CDR3nt: TGTGCCAGCAGCAACGACAGGGGAGGCACTGAAGCTTTCTTT
j_gene: TRBJ2-6; abundance: NA; d_gene: NA; v_gene: TRBV5-5; CDR3aa: CASSLWNSGANVLTF; CDR3nt: TGTGCCAGCAGCTTGTGGAACTCTGGGGCCAACGTCCTGACTTTC
j_gene: TRBJ1-2; abundance: many; d_gene: NA; v_gene: TRBV7-2; CDR3aa: CASSLDRTINYGYTF; CDR3nt: TGTGCCAGCAGCTTAGATCGAACAATTAACTATGGCTACACCTTC
j_gene: TRBJ2-3; abundance: few; d_gene: NA; v_gene: TRBV27; CDR3aa: CASSLRGNTQYF; CDR3nt: TGTGCCAGCAGTCTAAGGGGGAATACGCAGTATTTT
j_gene: TRBJ1-2; abundance: NA; d_gene: NA; v_gene: TRBV25-1; CDR3aa: CASSEFRGDFNYGYTF; CDR3nt: TGTGCCAGCAGTGAATTCCGAGGGGACTTCAACTATGGCTACACCTTC
j_gene: TRBJ2-3; abundance: NA; d_gene: TRBD2; v_gene: TRBV28; CDR3aa: CASSPPGEAGDTDTQYF; CDR3nt: TGTGCCAGCAGTCCACCGGGGGAAGCGGGAGACACAGATACGCAGTATTTT
j_gene: TRBJ2-5; abundance: NA; d_gene: TRBD1; v_gene: TRBV7-9; CDR3aa: CASSGESTGGTFETQYF; CDR3nt: TGTGCCAGCAGCGGCGAGAGTACAGGGGGCACTTTCGAGACCCAGTACTTC
j_gene: TRBJ2-1; abundance: few; d_gene: NA; v_gene: TRBV6-2/TRBV6-3; CDR3aa: CASSYPRNEQFF; CDR3nt: TGTGCCAGCAGTTACCCACGCAATGAGCAGTTCTTC
j_gene: TRBJ2-3; abundance: NA; d_gene: NA; v_gene: TRBV20-1; CDR3aa: CSASPRADTQYF; CDR3nt: TGCAGTGCTAGTCCGCGCGCAGATACGCAGTATTTT
j_gene: TRBJ2-3; abundance: NA; d_gene: NA; v_gene: TRBV19; CDR3aa: CASNWGTTDTQYF; CDR3nt: TGTGCCAGTAATTGGGGTACCACAGATACGCAGTATTTT
j_gene: TRBJ2-3; abundance: many; d_gene: NA; v_gene: TRBV29-1; CDR3aa: CSVRPGRDTQYF; CDR3nt: TGCAGCGTGAGACCGGGCAGAGATACGCAGTATTTT
j_gene: TRBJ2-3; abundance: NA; d_gene: NA; v_gene: TRBV6-2/TRBV6-3; CDR3aa: CASSYPGVADTQYF; CDR3nt: TGTGCCAGCAGTTACCCAGGCGTAGCGGATACGCAGTATTTT
j_gene: TRBJ2-7; abundance: many; d_gene: TRBD1; v_gene: TRBV4-1; CDR3aa: CASSQGDRGYEQYF; CDR3nt: TGCGCCAGCAGCCAAGGGGACAGGGGCTACGAGCAGTACTTC
j_gene: TRBJ1-6; abundance: NA; d_gene: TRBD1; v_gene: TRBV18; CDR3aa: CASSLGTGGASPLHF; CDR3nt: TGTGCCAGCTCCCTAGGGACAGGCGGTGCTTCACCCCTCCACTTT
j_gene: TRBJ2-3; abundance: few; d_gene: TRBD2; v_gene: TRBV20-1; CDR3aa: CSASRSSGGLPGTDTQYF; CDR3nt: TGCAGTGCTAGTAGGTCGAGCGGGGGCCTCCCCGGGACAGATACGCAGTATTTT
j_gene: TRBJ2-7; abundance: NA; d_gene: TRBD2; v_gene: TRBV6-5; CDR3aa: CASSYQNLAGSYEQYF; CDR3nt: TGTGCCAGCAGTTACCAGAACCTAGCGGGGTCCTACGAGCAGTACTTC
j_gene: TRBJ1-6; abundance: few; d_gene: NA; v_gene: TRBV20-1; CDR3aa: CSADPNLFVTIAYNSPLHF; CDR3nt: TGCAGTGCCGATCCAAATCTTTTCGTGACCATAGCCTATAATTCACCCCTCCACTTT
j_gene: TRBJ2-1; abundance: NA; d_gene: TRBD2; v_gene: TRBV3-1; CDR3aa: CASRLAGKNNEQFF; CDR3nt: TGTGCCAGCCGGCTAGCGGGGAAGAACAATGAGCAGTTCTTC
j_gene: TRBJ1-6; abundance: NA; d_gene: NA; v_gene: TRBV20-1; CDR3aa: CSARSGSPAISPLHF; CDR3nt: TGCAGTGCTAGATCAGGGTCCCCTGCCATTTCACCCCTCCACTTT
j_gene: TRBJ1-2; abundance: few; d_gene: NA; v_gene: TRBV6-5; CDR3aa: CASSYNRDYGYTF; CDR3nt: TGTGCCAGCAGTTACAACAGGGACTATGGCTACACCTTC
j_gene: TRBJ2-1; abundance: NA; d_gene: NA; v_gene: TRBV15; CDR3aa: CATSRDRGIYNEQFF; CDR3nt: TGTGCCACCAGCAGAGACCGGGGAATCTACAATGAGCAGTTCTTC
j_gene: TRBJ2-7; abundance: NA; d_gene: TRBD1; v_gene: TRBV28; CDR3aa: CASSSPSTGGASYEQYF; CDR3nt: TGTGCCAGCAGTTCCCCATCCACAGGGGGCGCCTCCTACGAGCAGTACTTC